This T cell receptor (delta chain) was identified in a study of gamma-delta chains in newborns, infants, children. Study-wide context: Microbial exposure reportedly drives polyclonal innate γδ T cell expansion after birth.

Germline lookup yields CDR1 GEAIGNYY and CDR2 EKD. Trimming pared 4 bases from V and 0 bases from J, leaving 18 bases between. The CDR3 is 19 residues long. This clone was found a few times. TCRdb applied CATT to the reads for clone calling. The data hold 14,000 to 15,000 delta-chain clones, with less than 9.5% observed a single time. This chain connects TRDV2 to TRDJ3; tentative D call: TRDD3 (5 bases). The sequence was obtained from a child who was a newborn, infant or young child, either healthy, febrile or measles-vaccinated (not recorded which). Sample: blood. Written as DNA, the CDR3 is TGTGCCTGTGAGGCGGTGGGGTCCCTGAGCTCCTGGGACACCCGACAGATGTTTTTC. This encodes CACEAVGSLSSWDTRQMFF.